The sequence of this TCR beta chain was determined in a study of cytomegalovirus exposure and HLA in healthy donors. Overall study context: Later, an analysis reported that the 95 to 150 validation repertoires had used the same platform as the approximately 600 first-cohort repertoires. Study conclusions and caveats: According to the study, roughly 160 TCR beta chains were cytomegalovirus-associated.

A note on this clone: Its antigen is not known.

This CDR3 has 15 residues. CDR1 and CDR2 (germline): MDHEN, SYDVKM. V was trimmed by 3 bases and J by 4 bases, leaving 13 bases between them. Libraries were prepared by immunoSEQ multiplex PCR; TCRdb keeps only in-frame clonotypes and omits some of them. The sample records approximately 120,000 clones, over 85% being singletons. Sequenced: PBMCs. This chain joins TRBV28 and TRBJ1-5; possible D gene TRBD1, 6 bases. The TCR originated in a woman between 18 and 29 years old in good health and CMV-seronegative. The CDR3 nucleotides are TGTGCCAGCAGTTTCCAGACAGGACCGAATCAGCCCCAGCATTTT. It is translated as CASSFQTGPNQPQHF.